The rows below give T cell receptor beta chains drawn from one sample of a study of identifying expanded T cells in peripheral blood. The repertoire was sequenced with immunoSEQ multiplex PCR; TCRdb's copy has only in-frame clones and lacks some. The sample includes tens of thousands of clones, roughly four fifths of them seen just once. The sequenced material came from blood. These receptors all come from a person between 18 and 69 years old in good health. The CDR3 runs from the conserved cysteine through the conserved F or W. The order of the fields is CDR3 DNA, CDR3 protein, clone size, J gene, V gene, D gene. The D gene is left open where the match is weak. Expanded clones are given a class, and other clones once, few, many or no size at all.

cdr3_nt: TGTGCCAGCAGCTCCCGTTCTGAGGGGGGGCCCCAGCATTTT
cdr3_aa: CASSSRSEGGPQHF
clone_size: .
j_call: TRBJ1-5
v_call: TRBV7-2
d_call: .

cdr3_nt: TGTGCCAGTACCCCAGGGGTTTATTCCGGGGAGCTGTTTTTT
cdr3_aa: CASTPGVYSGELFF
clone_size: .
j_call: TRBJ2-2
v_call: TRBV19
d_call: .

cdr3_nt: TGTGCCATCAGTGCGAACCCCGGGACTAGCGGCACAGATACGCAGTATTTT
cdr3_aa: CAISANPGTSGTDTQYF
clone_size: .
j_call: TRBJ2-3
v_call: TRBV10-3
d_call: TRBD2

cdr3_nt: TGTGCCAGTAGTATTGGGTGGCAGAAGGTCGATACGCAGTATTTT
cdr3_aa: CASSIGWQKVDTQYF
clone_size: .
j_call: TRBJ2-3
v_call: TRBV19
d_call: .

cdr3_nt: TGTGCCAGCAGCTTACTAATCGATACGCAGTATTTT
cdr3_aa: CASSLLIDTQYF
clone_size: .
j_call: TRBJ2-3
v_call: TRBV7-2
d_call: .

cdr3_nt: TGCGCCAGCAGCCAAGATCCAATCATCCTAAGACCCCAGTACTTC
cdr3_aa: CASSQDPIILRPQYF
clone_size: .
j_call: TRBJ2-7
v_call: TRBV4-1
d_call: .

cdr3_nt: TGCGCCAGCAGCTTGGCAGGCAGCTCTGGAAACACCATATATTTT
cdr3_aa: CASSLAGSSGNTIYF
clone_size: .
j_call: TRBJ1-3
v_call: TRBV5-1
d_call: .

cdr3_nt: TGTGCCAGCAGTGGATTGGGGCAGGGAACCTACGAGCAATACTTC
cdr3_aa: CASSGLGQGTYEQYF
clone_size: .
j_call: TRBJ2-7
v_call: TRBV28
d_call: .

cdr3_nt: TGCAGCGTTGTGACGTTTCTACCGGAGACCCAGTACTTC
cdr3_aa: CSVVTFLPETQYF
clone_size: .
j_call: TRBJ2-5
v_call: TRBV29-1
d_call: .

cdr3_nt: TGTGCCAGCAGCACGATGACAGGGCGATTGACAGATACGCAGTATTTT
cdr3_aa: CASSTMTGRLTDTQYF
clone_size: .
j_call: TRBJ2-3
v_call: TRBV5-5
d_call: TRBD1

cdr3_nt: TGTGCCAGCAGCTTAAGGACCGGAAACACCATATATTTT
cdr3_aa: CASSLRTGNTIYF
clone_size: .
j_call: TRBJ1-3
v_call: TRBV5-4
d_call: .

cdr3_nt: TGTGCCAGCAGTACCCCTAAGGGGAGGTCCTACGAGCAGTACTTC
cdr3_aa: CASSTPKGRSYEQYF
clone_size: .
j_call: TRBJ2-7
v_call: TRBV6-5
d_call: .

cdr3_nt: TGTGCCAGCAGAGCGGGAGTTTCCTACGAGCAGTACTTC
cdr3_aa: CASRAGVSYEQYF
clone_size: .
j_call: TRBJ2-7
v_call: TRBV5-4
d_call: TRBD2

cdr3_nt: TGTGCCAGCAGCGTAGTTTGGGGGACTGGAAACACCATATATTTT
cdr3_aa: CASSVVWGTGNTIYF
clone_size: once
j_call: TRBJ1-3
v_call: TRBV9
d_call: .

cdr3_nt: TGTGCCAGCAGCCCCACGGGATATGGGGAAGAAGGCAATCAGCCCCAGCATTTT
cdr3_aa: CASSPTGYGEEGNQPQHF
clone_size: .
j_call: TRBJ1-5
v_call: TRBV7-3
d_call: .

cdr3_nt: TGTGCCAGCAGCTCCGGGACAGGGGCTTACGAGCAGTACTTC
cdr3_aa: CASSSGTGAYEQYF
clone_size: .
j_call: TRBJ2-7
v_call: TRBV7-9
d_call: TRBD1

cdr3_nt: TGTGCCAGTAGTATTGGGGCCAGGGGGCCCTACGAGCAGTACTTC
cdr3_aa: CASSIGARGPYEQYF
clone_size: .
j_call: TRBJ2-7
v_call: TRBV19
d_call: TRBD1

cdr3_nt: TGTGCCAGCTCGGTAACAGGGGGCGGAGAAAAACTGTTTTTT
cdr3_aa: CASSVTGGGEKLFF
clone_size: .
j_call: TRBJ1-4
v_call: TRBV7-9
d_call: TRBD1

cdr3_nt: TGTGCCAGCAGCGCCTCTAGTGGACCCTACAATGAGCAGTTCTTC
cdr3_aa: CASSASSGPYNEQFF
clone_size: .
j_call: TRBJ2-1
v_call: TRBV9
d_call: .

cdr3_nt: TGTGCCAGCAGCTCGACTAGCGGGAGTGGGCAAGAGACCCAGTACTTC
cdr3_aa: CASSSTSGSGQETQYF
clone_size: .
j_call: TRBJ2-5
v_call: TRBV11-1
d_call: TRBD2

cdr3_nt: TGTGCCATCAGTGAGGATTTGAAGACAGGCCGCGAGGGCTACACCTTC
cdr3_aa: CAISEDLKTGREGYTF
clone_size: .
j_call: TRBJ1-2
v_call: TRBV10-3
d_call: .

cdr3_nt: TGTGCCAGCTCACCTAATCGCCGGGACAGGCCTGGGTATGGCTACACCTTC
cdr3_aa: CASSPNRRDRPGYGYTF
clone_size: once
j_call: TRBJ1-2
v_call: TRBV18
d_call: TRBD1

cdr3_nt: TGTGCCAGCAGCTGGACAGGTTACGGCGAGCAGTACTTC
cdr3_aa: CASSWTGYGEQYF
clone_size: .
j_call: TRBJ2-7
v_call: TRBV11-2
d_call: TRBD1

cdr3_nt: TGTGCCAGCAGTTCCCCGGGACAGGGTAATGAAAAACTGTTTTTT
cdr3_aa: CASSSPGQGNEKLFF
clone_size: .
j_call: TRBJ1-4
v_call: TRBV28
d_call: TRBD1

cdr3_nt: TGTGCCAGCAGCCCGGGACTAGCGGGAAGCGAGCAGTACTTC
cdr3_aa: CASSPGLAGSEQYF
clone_size: .
j_call: TRBJ2-7
v_call: TRBV7-3
d_call: TRBD2

cdr3_nt: TGTGCCATCAGTGAAGTGGCTTTAGTCCAGGGAGGAGAGACCCAGTACTTC
cdr3_aa: CAISEVALVQGGETQYF
clone_size: .
j_call: TRBJ2-5
v_call: TRBV10-3
d_call: .

cdr3_nt: TGTGCCACCAGCAGAGGGGACCTTAATGAAAAACTGTTTTTT
cdr3_aa: CATSRGDLNEKLFF
clone_size: .
j_call: TRBJ1-4
v_call: TRBV15
d_call: .

cdr3_nt: TGTGCCAGTATCAGGACTAGCGGGGGGAACGAGCAGTACTTC
cdr3_aa: CASIRTSGGNEQYF
clone_size: .
j_call: TRBJ2-7
v_call: TRBV7-2
d_call: TRBD2

cdr3_nt: TGTGCCAGCAGCTTAGAAGGGGGGAGGACTAGCGGCAATGAGCAGTTCTTC
cdr3_aa: CASSLEGGRTSGNEQFF
clone_size: .
j_call: TRBJ2-1
v_call: TRBV7-2
d_call: TRBD2

cdr3_nt: TGTGCCAGCAGCGAAGAGGACAGGGGGCTTTACGAGCAGTACTTC
cdr3_aa: CASSEEDRGLYEQYF
clone_size: .
j_call: TRBJ2-7
v_call: TRBV9
d_call: TRBD1

cdr3_nt: TGCGCCAGCAGCCCGCTCCCCAGCGACGGCACCGGGGAGCTGTTTTTT
cdr3_aa: CASSPLPSDGTGELFF
clone_size: .
j_call: TRBJ2-2
v_call: TRBV5-1
d_call: .

cdr3_nt: TGTGCCAGCAGTTACAGGGCTGGATCCTACAATGAGCAGTTCTTC
cdr3_aa: CASSYRAGSYNEQFF
clone_size: .
j_call: TRBJ2-1
v_call: TRBV6-5
d_call: .

cdr3_nt: TGTGCCAGCACCCCAAGACTAGCGGGAGCGGATACGCAGTATTTT
cdr3_aa: CASTPRLAGADTQYF
clone_size: .
j_call: TRBJ2-3
v_call: TRBV28
d_call: TRBD2

cdr3_nt: TGTGCCAGCAGGAAAGTCGGGGATCGACAGGGACAGGAAGCTTTCTTT
cdr3_aa: CASRKVGDRQGQEAFF
clone_size: .
j_call: TRBJ1-1
v_call: TRBV21-1
d_call: .

cdr3_nt: TGTGCCAGCAGTCCACCCCGGTACAGAAGGGTATCACACCACGAGCAGTACTTC
cdr3_aa: CASSPPRYRRVSHHEQYF
clone_size: .
j_call: TRBJ2-7
v_call: TRBV28
d_call: .

cdr3_nt: TGTGCCAGCAGTCGACTAGCGGGAGGCCAAGAGACCCAGTACTTC
cdr3_aa: CASSRLAGGQETQYF
clone_size: .
j_call: TRBJ2-5
v_call: TRBV6-5
d_call: TRBD2

cdr3_nt: TGTGCCAGCAGGCCCGGCACATTAGTCTACGAGCAGTACTTC
cdr3_aa: CASRPGTLVYEQYF
clone_size: .
j_call: TRBJ2-7
v_call: TRBV2
d_call: .

cdr3_nt: TGTGCCAGCAGAACGACTGCGGGAGGAGAGCAGTTCTTC
cdr3_aa: CASRTTAGGEQFF
clone_size: .
j_call: TRBJ2-1
v_call: TRBV7-2
d_call: TRBD2

cdr3_nt: TGCGCCAGCAGGGGAGAGGGACTCGAGCAGTACTTC
cdr3_aa: CASRGEGLEQYF
clone_size: .
j_call: TRBJ2-7
v_call: TRBV5-1
d_call: .

cdr3_nt: TGTGCCAGCTCACCACCGGGTGGTGACGAGCAGTACTTC
cdr3_aa: CASSPPGGDEQYF
clone_size: .
j_call: TRBJ2-7
v_call: TRBV18
d_call: .

cdr3_nt: TGCGCCAGCAGCCAAGGCGCTGGCAGGGAGTCCTACGAGCAGTACTTC
cdr3_aa: CASSQGAGRESYEQYF
clone_size: .
j_call: TRBJ2-7
v_call: TRBV4-3
d_call: .

cdr3_nt: TGTGCCAGCAGCCCTCCTAATGACAGGGTGGAAGGCTACACCTTC
cdr3_aa: CASSPPNDRVEGYTF
clone_size: .
j_call: TRBJ1-2
v_call: TRBV28
d_call: TRBD1

cdr3_nt: TGTGCCAGTAGTCACAGCGGGAGTTACCACGAGCAGTACTTC
cdr3_aa: CASSHSGSYHEQYF
clone_size: many
j_call: TRBJ2-7
v_call: TRBV19
d_call: TRBD2

cdr3_nt: TGTGCCAGTAGTATCAGCGGGGAAGGGGTAACCCAGTACTTC
cdr3_aa: CASSISGEGVTQYF
clone_size: .
j_call: TRBJ2-5
v_call: TRBV19
d_call: TRBD2

cdr3_nt: TGTGCCAGCAGTTCCCTCGACAGGCCCTACGAGCAGTACTTC
cdr3_aa: CASSSLDRPYEQYF
clone_size: .
j_call: TRBJ2-7
v_call: TRBV28
d_call: .

cdr3_nt: TGCGCCAGCAGCTTATGGACTAGCGGGGACCAAGAGACCCAGTACTTC
cdr3_aa: CASSLWTSGDQETQYF
clone_size: .
j_call: TRBJ2-5
v_call: TRBV5-1
d_call: TRBD2

cdr3_nt: TGTGCCAGTAGTAGCCGATGGGGGAAGAACTCCGGGGCCAACGTCCTGACTTTC
cdr3_aa: CASSSRWGKNSGANVLTF
clone_size: .
j_call: TRBJ2-6
v_call: TRBV19
d_call: .

cdr3_nt: TGTGCCAGCAGACAGGAAAATGAGCAGTTCTTC
cdr3_aa: CASRQENEQFF
clone_size: few
j_call: TRBJ2-1
v_call: TRBV7-2
d_call: .

cdr3_nt: TGTGCCACCAGCAGGTCCGGGTCAGTCTACGAGCAGTACTTC
cdr3_aa: CATSRSGSVYEQYF
clone_size: .
j_call: TRBJ2-7
v_call: TRBV15
d_call: .

cdr3_nt: TGTGCCAGCAGCTGGGCCGGGGGAGCTTTCTTT
cdr3_aa: CASSWAGGAFF
clone_size: .
j_call: TRBJ1-1
v_call: TRBV11-2
d_call: .

cdr3_nt: TGTGCCAGCTCACCAGGACAGGACATGAACACCGGGGAGCTGTTTTTT
cdr3_aa: CASSPGQDMNTGELFF
clone_size: .
j_call: TRBJ2-2
v_call: TRBV18
d_call: TRBD1

cdr3_nt: TGTGCCAGCAGTTACACAGGGGCGGAGACTGAAGCTTTCTTT
cdr3_aa: CASSYTGAETEAFF
clone_size: .
j_call: TRBJ1-1
v_call: TRBV6-6
d_call: TRBD1

cdr3_nt: TGTGCCAGCAGACCTGACCGGACCAGCACAGATACGCAGTATTTT
cdr3_aa: CASRPDRTSTDTQYF
clone_size: .
j_call: TRBJ2-3
v_call: TRBV28
d_call: .